The T cell receptor (beta chain) under discussion was sequenced for a study of technical replicates of blood from several donors. Assay: immunoSEQ multiplex PCR; the TCRdb copy retains only in-frame clones and omits some. The sample has some 100,000 clones; 96% are singletons. As to this clone: The junction does not match germline at one end; this may be a read error.

The CDR3 extends over 12 amino acids. The germline gives CDR1 MNHNS, CDR2 SASEGT. Sequencing used T cells isolated from PBMCs. The chain combines TRBV6-1 with TRBJ2-7; D call uncertain. The receptor was isolated from a human donor in good health. CDR3 sequence reads: CASSPDFRSADF. The CDR3 nucleotides are TGTGCCAGCAGTCCCGACTTTAGGAGTGCAGACTTC.